This T cell receptor (beta chain) was profiled in a study of PD-1 blockade in mismatch repair-deficient tumors. Only in-frame clones appear in the TCRdb table, and some are missing; sequencing was by immunoSEQ multiplex PCR. In the table there are 40,000 to 60,000 clones, roughly 78% of which are singletons. All patients were mismatch repair deficient, assessed by either PCR or immunohistochemistry. TCR sequencing covered a few patients who responded to pembrolizumab. From germline, CDR1 is SEHNR and CDR2 FQNEAQ (reference sequence). The CDR3 spans 17 residues. V was pared by 3 bases and J by 0 bases, with 15 bases between.

This chain connects TRBV7-9 to TRBJ2-1, with a weak D call TRBD2 (6 bases). The clonotype comes from an adult with mismatch repair-deficient cancer. This material consisted of peripheral blood, taken 4 weeks after starting pembrolizumab. The CDR3 loop reads CASSLGTGDSSYNEQFF. The CDR3 coding sequence is TGTGCCAGCAGCTTGGGGACGGGAGATAGCTCCTACAATGAGCAGTTCTTC.